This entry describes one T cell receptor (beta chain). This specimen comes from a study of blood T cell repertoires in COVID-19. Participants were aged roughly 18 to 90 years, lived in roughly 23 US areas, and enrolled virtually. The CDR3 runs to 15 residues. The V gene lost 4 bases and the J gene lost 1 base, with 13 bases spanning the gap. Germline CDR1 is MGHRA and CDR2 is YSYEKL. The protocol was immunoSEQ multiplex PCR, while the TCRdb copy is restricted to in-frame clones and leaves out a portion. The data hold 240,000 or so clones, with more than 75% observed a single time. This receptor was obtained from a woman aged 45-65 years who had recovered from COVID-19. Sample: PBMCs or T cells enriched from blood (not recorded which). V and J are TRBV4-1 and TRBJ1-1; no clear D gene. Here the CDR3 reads CASSRGLGGNTEAFF. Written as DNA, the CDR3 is TGCGCCAGCAGCCGCGGTTTAGGAGGGAACACTGAAGCTTTCTTT.